These 15 T cell receptor beta chains were all obtained from the same sample, sequenced in a study of T-cell reconstitution after alpha-beta-depleted transplantation in children. The TCRbeta library incorporated unique molecular identifiers. TCRdb re-called the PCR reads through MiXCR, storing one row per CDR3 protein. Of approximately 650,000 distinct CDR3 sequences listed, approximately 14% are singletons. The sample here was PBMCs, taken before TCRalphabeta/CD19-depleted stem cell transplant. These receptor sequences come from a girl aged 2-9 years with congenital amegakaryocytic thrombocytopenia, due to receive a stem cell transplant.

This clonotype was seen ten or more times. The chain's CDR3 is CASTPQGGNQPQHF. The CDR3 nucleotides read TGTGCCAGCACCCCTCAGGGTGGCAATCAGCCCCAGCATTTT. This rearrangement joins TRBV12-3 or TRBV12-4 to TRBJ1-5, with a weak D call TRBD1 (5 bases). The V end was cut by 7 bases, the J end by 2 bases, with 12 bases between. The CDR3 is 14 residues long.

This clonotype has at least ten counts. This chain links TRBV6-1 with TRBJ2-3, with 9 bases matching TRBD2. Germline CDR1 reads MNHNS; CDR2 reads SASEGT. V trimming: 8 bases; J trimming: 6 bases; junction bases outside the gene matches: 12. The CDR3 has 15 residues. DNA of the CDR3: TGTGCCAGCTTCCCTCTAGCGGGGTCATGGGATACGCAGTATTTT. It specifies CASFPLAGSWDTQYF.

The CDR3 here is CASSPVPVGNTIYF. CDR3 nucleotide sequence: TGTGCCAGCAGCCCCGTTCCGGTGGGAAACACCATATATTTT. V is TRBV7-8 and J is TRBJ1-3, with D hard to call. The CDR3 runs 14 residues. Germline V gene data show CDR1 as SGHVS and CDR2 as FQNEAQ. The V end was cut by 5 bases, the J end by 4 bases, with 12 bases between.

Details on this clonotype: This sequence may be a read error, since a much larger clone differs from it by one base. This chain links TRBV20-1 with TRBJ1-5, with D unresolved. The CDR3 runs 16 residues. From germline, CDR1 is DFQATT and CDR2 SNEGSKA (reference sequence). CDR3 sequence (DNA): TGCTGTGCTAGAGACCCAGACGGTTATAGCAATCAGCCCCAGCATTTT. Protein sequence: CCARDPDGYSNQPQHF.

The chain carries TRBV30 and TRBJ1-5; D gene ambiguous. The germline V gene has CDR1 GTSNPN and CDR2 SVGIG (reference sequence). The CDR3 is 14 residues long. The ends were cut back, 3 bases at V and 5 bases at J, with 14 bases in the middle. Here the CDR3 DNA reads TGTGCCTGGAGCGAGGGCAGGCGATATCAGCCCCAGCATTTT. Amino acids: CAWSEGRRYQPQHF.

This clonotype was counted between two and nine times. The V gene is TRBV7-9, the J gene TRBJ2-7; D might be TRBD1 or TRBD2, each matching 6 bases. V lost 3 bases, J lost 6 bases, and 21 bases lay in between. The CDR3 runs to 16 residues. The germline gives CDR1 SEHNR, CDR2 FQNEAQ (reference sequence). This CDR3 reads CASSFWGRGQLREQYF. The CDR3 nucleotides are TGTGCCAGCAGCTTTTGGGGTCGGGGGCAGCTCCGCGAGCAGTACTTC.

This clonotype was detected only a few times. The genes are TRBV5-6 and TRBJ2-5, with TRBD2 matching over 7 bases. Germline V gene data show CDR1 as SGHDT and CDR2 as YYEEEE. The CDR3 is made up of 14 amino acids. V trimming: 4 bases; J trimming: 0 bases; junction bases outside the gene matches: 3. DNA of the CDR3: TGTGCCAGCAGCCGGGGGGTCTACCAAGAGACCCAGTACTTC. Its translation: CASSRGVYQETQYF. Together with reference TRBV5-6 and TRBJ2-5, the CDR3 gives the full variable domain: DAGVTQSPTHLIKTRGQQVTLRCSPKSGHDTVSWYQQALGQGPQFIFQYYEEEERQRGNFPDRFSGHQFPNYSSELNVNALLLGDSALYLCASSRGVYQETQYFGPGTRLLVL.

Many counts were recorded for this clonotype. This chain links TRBV7-2 with TRBJ2-2; D is uncertain. Germline CDR1 and CDR2: SGHTA and FQGNSA. V lost 5 bases and J 8 bases, leaving 9 bases between the germline ends. This CDR3 contains 12 residues. The CDR3 nucleotides are TGTGCCAGCAGCCCACCCGTGGGGGAGCTGTTTTTT. It translates to CASSPPVGELFF.

This clonotype was observed a few times. V and J are TRBV5-1 and TRBJ2-5; D is unclear. Trimming cost V 4 bases and J 5 bases, with 9 bases left between them. Looked up from germline, CDR1 is SGHRS and CDR2 is YFSETQ. The CDR3 extends over 12 amino acids. The CDR3 sequence: CASSGLLETQYF. CDR3 nucleotide sequence: TGCGCCAGCAGCGGCCTTCTGGAGACCCAGTACTTC.

This clonotype was observed a handful of times. V gene TRBV12-3 or TRBV12-4 combines with J gene TRBJ2-3, with D unresolved. V lost 1 base and J 3 bases, leaving 11 bases between the germline ends. This CDR3 comprises 15 residues. The CDR3 sequence: CASSLGSSYTDTQYF. CDR3 sequence (DNA): TGTGCCAGCAGTTTAGGATCTAGTTATACAGATACGCAGTATTTT.

This chain joins TRBV5-1 and TRBJ2-4; TRBD2 matches 8 bases. Trimming removed 3 bases from V and 3 bases from J; junction bases left unmatched: 8. This CDR3 comprises 16 residues. Germline V gives CDR1 SGHRS, CDR2 YFSETQ. The CDR3 DNA reads as TGCGCCAGCAGCTCTGGAGGGCTAGCGGGCAAAAACATTCAGTACTTC. Protein: CASSSGGLAGKNIQYF.

This clonotype has only a few counts. The chain employs TRBV19 and TRBJ2-1; 8 bases are a match to TRBD2. The germline V gene encodes CDR1 LNHDA and CDR2 SQIVND (reference sequence). V dropped 5 bases and J dropped 6; count of bases not matched to a gene: 12. The CDR3 has 16 amino acids. CDR3: CASSVLTHREGNEQFF. The CDR3 DNA reads as TGTGCCAGTAGTGTCCTGACCCACCGGGAGGGCAATGAGCAGTTCTTC.

This clonotype was picked up many times. This chain uses TRBV20-1 with TRBJ2-1; 11 nucleotides line up with TRBD2. Germline-derived CDR1 and CDR2 are DFQATT and SNEGSKA (reference sequence). The CDR3 extends over 14 amino acids. V trimming: 5 bases; J trimming: 4 bases; junction bases outside the gene matches: 4. The CDR3 nucleotides read TGCAGTGCTGCGGGACTAGCGGTTTACAATGAGCAGTTCTTC. Its protein product is CSAAGLAVYNEQFF.

This chain links TRBV6-4 with TRBJ2-1; TRBD2 matches at 9 bases. Germline values: CDR1 MRHNA, CDR2 SNTAGT. The CDR3 extends over 18 amino acids. The V segment lost 4 bases and the J segment 0 bases; nucleotides outside the gene matches: 10. The CDR3 bases are TGTGCCAGCAGTGCTTCTAGCGGGGTACCGAGCTCCTACAATGAGCAGTTCTTC. Its protein is CASSASSGVPSSYNEQFF.

This clonotype appeared a few times. The V call is TRBV5-5, the J call TRBJ2-3; possibly TRBD2 for D (5 bases). Looked up from germline, CDR1 is SGHKS and CDR2 is YYEKEE (reference sequence). The V gene lost 6 bases and the J gene lost 6 bases, with 14 bases spanning the gap. CDR3 length equals 13 residues. CDR3 protein: CASTRTPGDTQYF. CDR3 DNA: TGTGCCAGCACCCGGACCCCGGGGGATACGCAGTATTTT.